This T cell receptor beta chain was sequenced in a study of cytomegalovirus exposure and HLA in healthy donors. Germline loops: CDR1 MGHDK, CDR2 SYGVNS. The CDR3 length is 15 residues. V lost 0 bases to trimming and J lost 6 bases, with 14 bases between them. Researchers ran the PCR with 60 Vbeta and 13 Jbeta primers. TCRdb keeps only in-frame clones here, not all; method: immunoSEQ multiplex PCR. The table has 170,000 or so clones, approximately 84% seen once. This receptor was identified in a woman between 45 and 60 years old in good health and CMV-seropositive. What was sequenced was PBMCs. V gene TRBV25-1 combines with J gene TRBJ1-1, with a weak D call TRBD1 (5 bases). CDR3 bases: TGTGCCAGCAGTGAATATACCGGGGGGGACTCTGAAGCTTTCTTT. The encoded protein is CASSEYTGGDSEAFF.